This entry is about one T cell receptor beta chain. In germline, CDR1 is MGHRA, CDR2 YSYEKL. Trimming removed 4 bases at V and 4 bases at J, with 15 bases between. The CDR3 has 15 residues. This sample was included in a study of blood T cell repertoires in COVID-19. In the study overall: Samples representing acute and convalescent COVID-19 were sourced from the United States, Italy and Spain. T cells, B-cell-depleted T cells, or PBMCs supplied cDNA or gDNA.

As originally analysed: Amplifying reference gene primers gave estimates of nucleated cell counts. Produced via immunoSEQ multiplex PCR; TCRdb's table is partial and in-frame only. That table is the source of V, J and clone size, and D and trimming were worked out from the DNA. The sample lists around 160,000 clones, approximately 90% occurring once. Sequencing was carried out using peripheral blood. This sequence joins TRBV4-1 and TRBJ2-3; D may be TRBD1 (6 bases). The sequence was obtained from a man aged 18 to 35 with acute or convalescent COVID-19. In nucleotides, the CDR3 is TGCGCCAGCAGCCTCGAGAAGGGGGTCCCAGATACGCAGTATTTT. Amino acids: CASSLEKGVPDTQYF.